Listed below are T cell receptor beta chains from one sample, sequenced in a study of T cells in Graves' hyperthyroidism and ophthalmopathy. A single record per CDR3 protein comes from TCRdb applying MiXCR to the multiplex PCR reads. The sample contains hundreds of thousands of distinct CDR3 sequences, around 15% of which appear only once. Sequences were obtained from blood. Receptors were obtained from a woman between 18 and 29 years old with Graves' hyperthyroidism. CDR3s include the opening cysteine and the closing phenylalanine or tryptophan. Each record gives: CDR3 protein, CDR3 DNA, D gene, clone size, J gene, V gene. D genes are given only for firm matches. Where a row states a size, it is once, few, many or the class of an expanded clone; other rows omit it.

CDR3 protein: CASSFQGGVQEKLFF
CDR3 DNA: TGTGCCAGCAGTTTCCAGGGAGGGGTCCAAGAAAAACTGTTTTTT
D gene: NA
clone size: NA
J gene: TRBJ1-4
V gene: TRBV6-2/TRBV6-3

CDR3 protein: CAWKERETQYF
CDR3 DNA: TGTGCCTGGAAAGAGAGAGAGACCCAGTACTTC
D gene: NA
clone size: few
J gene: TRBJ2-5
V gene: TRBV30

CDR3 protein: CASRGDTYTSYEQYF
CDR3 DNA: TGTGCCAGCAGGGGGGACACCTACACCTCCTACGAGCAGTACTTC
D gene: NA
clone size: many
J gene: TRBJ2-7
V gene: TRBV7-2

CDR3 protein: CASSYSSRHLYGYTF
CDR3 DNA: TGTGCCAGCAGTTACTCGAGTAGGCACCTCTATGGCTACACCTTC
D gene: NA
clone size: many
J gene: TRBJ1-2
V gene: TRBV6-2/TRBV6-3

CDR3 protein: CASSSRGESSYNEQFF
CDR3 DNA: TGTGCCAGCAGCTCCAGGGGGGAAAGCTCCTACAATGAGCAGTTCTTC
D gene: NA
clone size: many
J gene: TRBJ2-1
V gene: TRBV11-2

CDR3 protein: CAIGTSATDTQYF
CDR3 DNA: TGTGCCATCGGGACTAGCGCCACAGATACGCAGTATTTT
D gene: TRBD2
clone size: many
J gene: TRBJ2-3
V gene: TRBV28

CDR3 protein: CASSPASPGRNEQYF
CDR3 DNA: TGTGCCAGCTCACCGGCCAGCCCCGGGCGAAACGAGCAGTACTTC
D gene: NA
clone size: NA
J gene: TRBJ2-7
V gene: TRBV18

CDR3 protein: CASSSPGVSTYEQYF
CDR3 DNA: TGTGCCAGCAGTTCCCCGGGGGTTTCAACCTACGAGCAGTACTTC
D gene: NA
clone size: NA
J gene: TRBJ2-7
V gene: TRBV27

CDR3 protein: CSARGASGGPYEQYF
CDR3 DNA: TGCAGTGCTAGAGGGGCTAGCGGGGGACCCTACGAGCAGTACTTC
D gene: TRBD2
clone size: many
J gene: TRBJ2-7
V gene: TRBV20-1

CDR3 protein: CATSSGERELFF
CDR3 DNA: TGTGCCACCAGCAGCGGCGAGAGGGAGCTGTTTTTT
D gene: NA
clone size: NA
J gene: TRBJ2-2
V gene: TRBV15

CDR3 protein: CASSLDSGGEQYF
CDR3 DNA: TGTGCCAGCAGCTTAGACAGTGGCGGGGAGCAGTACTTC
D gene: NA
clone size: many
J gene: TRBJ2-7
V gene: TRBV11-2

CDR3 protein: CASSPGMSSGANVLTF
CDR3 DNA: TGTGCCAGCAGCCCAGGGATGAGCTCTGGGGCCAACGTCCTGACTTTC
D gene: NA
clone size: NA
J gene: TRBJ2-6
V gene: TRBV13

CDR3 protein: CASSLTYGLSSEAFF
CDR3 DNA: TGTGCCAGCAGCTTGACCTATGGATTGAGCTCTGAAGCTTTCTTT
D gene: NA
clone size: NA
J gene: TRBJ1-1
V gene: TRBV27

CDR3 protein: CASSVDLASTDTQYF
CDR3 DNA: TGTGCCAGCAGCGTAGACCTGGCTAGCACAGATACGCAGTATTTT
D gene: NA
clone size: few
J gene: TRBJ2-3
V gene: TRBV9

CDR3 protein: CASSRMTGTGVTEQFF
CDR3 DNA: TGTGCCAGCAGCCGGATGACCGGGACAGGGGTTACTGAGCAGTTCTTC
D gene: TRBD1
clone size: many
J gene: TRBJ2-1
V gene: TRBV11-2

CDR3 protein: CASSPGSQGHEQYF
CDR3 DNA: TGTGCCAGCTCACCAGGATCCCAGGGCCACGAGCAGTACTTC
D gene: NA
clone size: NA
J gene: TRBJ2-7
V gene: TRBV18

CDR3 protein: CAWSQLAGPYNEQFF
CDR3 DNA: TGTGCCTGGAGTCAATTGGCGGGACCGTACAATGAGCAGTTCTTC
D gene: NA
clone size: few
J gene: TRBJ2-1
V gene: TRBV30

CDR3 protein: CASSSGQGGSPLHF
CDR3 DNA: TGTGCCAGCAGCTCGGGACAGGGTGGGTCACCCCTCCACTTT
D gene: TRBD1
clone size: NA
J gene: TRBJ1-6
V gene: TRBV9